Only a few counts were recorded for the clone carrying this T cell receptor (beta chain). Antigen unknown. This record comes from a study of spatial heterogeneity in lung cancer. At the level of the study: A consistent excess of beta-chain over alpha-chain sequences was detected. Raw reads contained each unique TCR and UMI combination more than ten times on average.

Time point noted: blood at routine non-recurrence follow-up after resection. Study-wide results and caveats: Compared with follow-up, resection was when ubiquitous expanded tumor TCRs appeared in blood more.

Every individual TCR cDNA molecule carried its own unique molecular identifier, which allowed correction of PCR and sequencing errors. Each CDR3 protein gets one entry after TCRdb re-called the 5' RACE reads with MiXCR. Of 110,000 or so distinct CDR3 sequences in the sample, about a tenth were seen once. CDR1 and CDR2 (germline): KGHDR, SFDVKD. The CDR3 covers 11 residues. V lost 6 bases and J lost 8; bases outside the gene matches: 0. The TCR originated in a female donor with early-stage non-small cell lung cancer. The chain employs TRBV24-1 and TRBJ2-1, with 7 positions matching TRBD2. The starting material was PBMCs, obtained at follow-up. The CDR3 region is CATSREDEQFF. CDR3 nucleotide sequence: TGTGCCACCAGTCGGGAGGATGAGCAGTTCTTC.